The T cell receptor beta chain described here comes from a study of cytotoxic CD8 clonotypes in ibrutinib-treated CLL. The wider study: Mean productive templates were roughly 280,000; mean productive rearrangements were fewer than 95,000. General observations from the study: Whereas clonality rose at ibrutinib response, it declined toward baseline at progression.

Turning to this clone: Its antigen is not known.

This CDR3 spans 14 amino acids. V was pared by 1 base and J by 5 bases, with 1 base of the junction left unmatched. From germline, CDR1 is SEHNR and CDR2 FQNEAQ (reference sequence). The table came from immunoSEQ multiplex PCR; TCRdb's copy has only in-frame clones and leaves some out. Altogether more than 140,000 clones are present, approximately 75% being singletons, with the ten largest covering around 30%. The specimen was PBMCs, collected after 12 months of ibrutinib treatment. The sequence came from a human donor with chronic lymphocytic leukemia. V and J are TRBV7-9 and TRBJ1-5; 8 nucleotides align to TRBD1. CDR3 loop: CASSLGTGYQPQHF. CDR3 DNA: TGTGCCAGCAGCTTAGGGACAGGGTATCAGCCCCAGCATTTT.